This TCR beta chain is from a study of spatial heterogeneity in lung cancer (dated by TCRdb to the late 2010s). Broadly, across the study: Beta-chain transcripts were consistently detected in greater numbers than alpha-chain transcripts, which likely reflects a higher abundance of beta-chain transcripts. In the raw uncorrected reads, each unique combination of TCR and UMI appeared on average more than ten times. At surgery, about 210 tumor regions, around 64 matched nontumor lung samples and 56 PBMC samples were TCR-sequenced for both alpha and beta chains. TCR repertoire features were related to nonsynonymous mutation counts determined by whole-exome sequencing of tumor tissue. In non-small cell lung cancer, the study made a quantitative comparison of TCR alpha and beta repertoires among multiple tumor regions, matched nontumor lung and blood. Broad study findings and their caveats: Ubiquitous expanded tumor TCRs were detected in blood more often at tumor resection than at routine follow-up. Additional single-cell paired TCR alpha and beta sequencing was considered necessary to confirm, at a functional level, the hypothesis that regional TCRs recognize regional mutations.

This clonotype was counted many times. The specificity of this receptor is unknown. No much larger clonotype is one base removed from it; base qualities were not supplied. Clipping removes 1 base from V and 9 bases from J, with 9 as the unmatched junction base count. From the cysteine up to the phenylalanine, the CDR3 has a length of 15 residues. CDR3 DNA only is kept here, 45 bases in frame from base 1. Library creation used 5' RACE. This sample was sequenced with a NextSeq 500. The TCR library protocol attached a unique molecular identifier to each TCR cDNA molecule to allow correction of PCR and sequencing errors. As for the authors' bioinformatics: Decombinator tools were used for TCR identification, UMI-based error correction and CDR3 extraction. TCRs above a frequency of 2 per 1,000, corresponding to the top 1% of the tumor frequency distribution, were defined as expanded. Each repertoire was subsampled 100 times to 5,000 TCRs, after which Renyi diversity was computed with the R vegan package. CDR3 similarity networks were constructed using string-kernel similarity of amino acid triplets, with links drawn between CDR3s whose pairwise similarity was above 0.82. The raw public reads went through TCRdb reprocessing: fastp at Q25, MiXCR clone calling, in-frame beta chains kept. One record per CDR3 amino acid sequence lists the most common genes and DNA. TCRdb, not the original authors, processed these V and J calls. The sample profile shows tens of thousands of distinct CDR3 sequences; 7% to 7.5% of them were found once. The ten largest make up over 25% of the sample.

The label giving this sample's time point can be read as: sample taken at primary tumor resection. Samples were obtained from 72 patients with early-stage, untreated non-small cell lung cancer from the lung TRACERx cohort. For TCR sequencing, whole RNA was extracted from tumor and nontumor lung tissue, or from cryopreserved PBMC samples, and no cell sorting was done. Patients were selected for TCR sequencing only if sufficient RNA was available from at least two tumor regions. The source of this sequence is a female donor with early-stage non-small cell lung cancer. The chain joins TRBV12-3 or TRBV12-4 to TRBJ2-5; TRBD2 matches 9 bases in the middle. Sequenced here: PBMCs, sampled at surgery. The sequenced DNA: TGTGCCAGCAGTTTAGAACTAGCGGGCGCTCGTGCCCAGTACTTC. Its protein reads: CASSLELAGARAQYF.